These 14 T cell receptor beta chains were all obtained from the same sample, sequenced in a study of shared clonotypes between healthy human individuals. Only in-frame clones appear in the TCRdb table, and some are missing; sequencing was by immunoSEQ multiplex PCR. The table lists approximately 2.5 million clones, approximately 94% of them singletons. Source material: naive CD4+ T cells from PBMCs. Subset here: CD45RA+ positively selected. These receptors all stem from a man aged 18-30 years in good health. Some clones in this sample may be carry-over from other donors' samples.

This chain joins TRBV19 and TRBJ1-1; perhaps TRBD1 as D (5 bases). The length of the CDR3 is 13 residues. V lost 7 bases and J 1 base, leaving 10 bases between the germline ends. Germline assignment: CDR1 LNHDA and CDR2 SQIVND (reference sequence). CDR3 nucleotides: TGTGCCAGTAAGGGGCCGGGGAACACTGAAGCTTTCTTT. As protein: CASKGPGNTEAFF.

J is TRBJ1-2 and V is TRBV28; 8 positions agree with TRBD1. CDR1 MDHEN and CDR2 SYDVKM come from the germline V gene. With 3 bases clipped from V and 4 bases from J, the junction kept 7 bases outside the gene matches. CDR3 length equals 15 residues. CDR3 DNA sequence: TGTGCCAGCAGTTTTTTACAGGGGGTTTTCTATGGCTACACCTTC. As protein: CASSFLQGVFYGYTF.

V is TRBV4-3 and J is TRBJ1-2, with 9 bases identical to TRBD1. Germline CDR1 is LGHNA and CDR2 is YSLEER. V lost 1 base to trimming and J lost 4 bases; unmatched junction nucleotides: 13. The CDR3 totals 18 residues. As DNA, the CDR3 is TGCGCCAGCAGCCAAGCCGAATATAGACAGGGGGAGAGCTATGGCTACACCTTC. It specifies CASSQAEYRQGESYGYTF.

CDR3 sequence reads: CASTRIDPTSGYEQYF. CDR3 sequence (DNA): TGTGCCAGCACTCGGATTGACCCTACTAGCGGCTACGAGCAGTACTTC. This sequence joins TRBV2 and TRBJ2-7; 8 bases align to TRBD2. Germline-derived CDR1 and CDR2 are SNHLY and FYNNEI. This CDR3 is 16 amino acids long. Trimming removed 7 bases from V and 3 bases from J; junction bases left unmatched: 14.

This rearrangement joins TRBV15 to TRBJ2-3; D uncertain. CDR1 and CDR2 (germline): LNHNV, YYDKDF (reference sequence). V shed 8 bases and J shed 2 bases, with 14 bases lying between them. This CDR3 is 14 amino acids long. The DNA of the CDR3 is TGTGCCACCCATCACTCCGACCCCACAGATACGCAGTATTTT. Translation gives CATHHSDPTDTQYF.

Concerning this clone itself: Distinct nucleotide sequences in the sample also encode this CDR3. The chain has TRBV28 and TRBJ1-1; perhaps TRBD1 as D (5 bases). This CDR3 contains 13 residues. Germline CDR1 is MDHEN and CDR2 is SYDVKM. With 6 bases removed from V and 1 base from J, the gap between germline ends came to 9 bases. The CDR3: CASSRTGNTEAFF. For the CDR3, the DNA is TGTGCCAGCAGCCGAACAGGGAACACTGAAGCTTTCTTT.

The chain links TRBV19 to TRBJ1-1, with 7 bases matching TRBD1. The CDR3 totals 14 residues. Germline trimming cut 6 bases from V and 5 bases from J; bases unmatched to any gene: 9. Germline values: CDR1 LNHDA, CDR2 SQIVND (reference sequence). This CDR3 is CASSLDRAKTEAFF. In nucleotides, the CDR3 is TGTGCCAGTAGCCTAGACAGGGCTAAAACTGAAGCTTTCTTT.

The rearrangement joins TRBV5-1 to TRBJ2-5; 7 nucleotides match TRBD1. The CDR3 sequence is 16 residues long. V shed 0 bases and J 4 bases; nucleotides not matched to a gene: 9. Per germline, CDR1 SGHRS and CDR2 YFSETQ. CDR3 bases: TGCGCCAGCAGCTTGGAGCCGGCAGGGGGTCGAGAGACCCAGTACTTC. Translated, it gives CASSLEPAGGRETQYF.

V usage is TRBV7-2 and J usage is TRBJ1-2, with D tentatively TRBD1 (5 bases). This CDR3 is built from 14 residues. Trimming shortened V by 5 bases and J by 6 bases, and 16 bases separated the two germline ends. CDR1 SGHTA and CDR2 FQGNSA come from the germline V gene. CDR3 coding DNA: TGTGCCAGCAGCCCGGGACTGGGGAGGGATGGCTACACCTTC. It specifies CASSPGLGRDGYTF.

This rearrangement joins TRBV28 to TRBJ2-6; D possibly corresponds to TRBD1 (5 bases). The V gene's germline CDR1 is MDHEN and CDR2 SYDVKM. The CDR3 is 16 residues long. The V end lost 10 bases, the J end lost 1 base, and 17 bases lay between the germline ends. Here the CDR3 DNA reads TGTGCCAATTCGGGCAGGGATGAATCTGGGGCCAACGTCCTGACTTTC. Protein sequence: CANSGRDESGANVLTF.

This sequence joins TRBV29-1 and TRBJ2-2, with TRBD1 identical over 8 bases. Germline CDR1 SQVTM, CDR2 ANQGSEA. V gave up 8 bases and J gave up 2 bases; unmatched junction bases: 7. The CDR3 has 14 residues. This CDR3 is CSIRTGTNTGELFF. Here the CDR3 DNA reads TGCAGCATAAGGACAGGGACCAACACCGGGGAGCTGTTTTTT.

The rearrangement links TRBV5-1 to TRBJ2-1; 9 bases are a match to TRBD2. The ends lost 0 bases at V and 4 bases at J; junction bases unmatched: 2. Germline lookup yields CDR1 SGHRS and CDR2 YFSETQ. The CDR3 runs to 15 residues. CDR3 nucleotide sequence: TGCGCCAGCAGCTTGGCTAGCGGGATGTACAATGAGCAGTTCTTC. It codes for CASSLASGMYNEQFF.

This clone was observed once. V gene TRBV6-1 combines with J gene TRBJ1-4; TRBD1 agrees at 9 bases. Germline V gene data show CDR1 as MNHNS and CDR2 as SASEGT. The J segment lost 7 bases and the V segment lost 4 bases, leaving 4 bases of the junction unmatched. The length of the CDR3 is 14 residues. The CDR3 coding sequence is TGTGCCAGCAGTGGCGGGACAGGGATTGAAAAACTGTTTTTT. Translation gives CASSGGTGIEKLFF.

The V call is TRBV5-3, the J call TRBJ2-7, with a tentative D call TRBD1 (6 bases). TRBV5-3 is marked as an open reading frame, function uncertain. V shed 5 bases and J shed 2 bases, with 11 bases lying between them. The CDR3 consists of 13 residues. CDR3 sequence reads: CARRNRDTYEQYF. In nucleotides, the CDR3 is TGTGCCAGAAGGAACCGGGACACCTACGAGCAGTACTTC.